A single sample gave rise to the 21 T cell receptor beta chains below, sequenced in a study of CD4 T cells in relation to SARS-CoV-2 and coronaviruses. Antigens of these TCRs are unknown. Clones were sequenced by immunoSEQ multiplex PCR, and TCRdb holds only the in-frame ones, with some missing. This table holds roughly 20,000 clones, roughly 62% found once. CD4+ T cells from unexposed donors were obtained before the COVID-19 pandemic (2011-2018). Isolation of CD4+ T cells took place after around eleven days in culture. Source material: CD4+ T cells from PBMCs, cultured in vitro. The receptors were sampled from a human donor in good health.

The J gene is TRBJ2-2, the V gene TRBV25-1; the D gene is possibly TRBD2 (6 bases). The CDR3 runs 15 residues. With 4 bases removed from V and 5 bases from J, the gap between germline ends came to 14 bases. Germline CDR1 MGHDK, CDR2 SYGVNS. The chain's CDR3 is CASSARRGVTGELFF. The DNA of the CDR3 is TGTGCCAGCAGTGCCCGGAGGGGCGTGACCGGGGAGCTGTTTTTT.

The table lists this clone with a few counts. This CDR3 is CASSLAASGRSGANVLTF. CDR3 nucleotide sequence: TGCGCCAGCAGCTTGGCCGCTAGCGGGAGGTCTGGGGCCAACGTCCTGACTTTC. This rearrangement joins TRBV5-1 to TRBJ2-6; TRBD2 aligns across 11 bases. This CDR3 contains 18 residues. V shed 0 bases and J 1 base; nucleotides not matched to a gene: 3. The V gene's germline CDR1 is SGHRS and CDR2 YFSETQ.

The chain is built from TRBV4-3 and TRBJ2-2, with 11 positions matching TRBD2. CDR1 and CDR2 from the germline V gene are LGHNA and YSLEER. Losses at the gene ends were 5 bases for V and 4 bases for J; bases not matched to a gene: 9. There are 17 residues in the CDR3. The CDR3 DNA sequence: TGCGCCAGCAGCAAACTAGCGGGAGAATCGATCACCGGGGAGCTGTTTTTT. Protein: CASSKLAGESITGELFF.

The chain links TRBV4-3 to TRBJ1-6, with no clear D. Germline loops: CDR1 LGHNA, CDR2 YSLEER. V was shortened by 0 bases and J by 10 bases, with 13 bases between the two germline ends. The CDR3 is 15 residues long. CDR3 loop: CASSQESVRRSPLHF. The CDR3 region has the DNA TGCGCCAGCAGCCAAGAATCGGTAAGGCGCTCACCCCTCCACTTT.

The CDR3 loop reads CSVGRGPGYTF. CDR3 coding DNA: TGCAGCGTTGGGAGGGGTCCTGGCTACACCTTC. This chain links TRBV29-1 with TRBJ1-2; a weak D match, TRBD1 (5 bases). CDR1 SQVTM and CDR2 ANQGSEA come from the germline V gene. CDR3 size: 11 residues. The V end lost 4 bases, the J end lost 7 bases, and 10 bases lay between the germline ends. Supplemented by reference TRBV29-1 and TRBJ1-2, the full variable domain reads SAVISQKPSRDICQRGTSLTIQCQVDSQVTMMFWYRQQPGQSLTLIATANQGSEATYESGFVIDKFPISRPNLTFSTLTVSNMSPEDSSIYLCSVGRGPGYTFGSGTRLTVV.

The genes are TRBV6-5 and TRBJ1-6; D is possibly TRBD1 (5 bases). Between the trimmed V and J ends, which lost 2 bases and 4 bases, there was a span of 6 bases. The V gene's germline CDR1 is MNHEY and CDR2 SVGAGI. The CDR3 runs 14 residues. The CDR3 DNA follows: TGTGCCAGCAGTTACGGGGGATATAATTCACCCCTCCACTTT. Its translation is CASSYGGYNSPLHF.

V gene TRBV19 combines with J gene TRBJ2-7; 9 nucleotides agree with TRBD1. Germline-derived CDR1 and CDR2 are LNHDA and SQIVND (reference sequence). This CDR3 comprises 13 residues. Trimming removed 6 bases from V and 3 bases from J; junction bases left unmatched: 3. Written as DNA, the CDR3 is TGTGCCAGTAGGGGACAGGGAATCTACGAGCAGTACTTC. As protein: CASRGQGIYEQYF.

The chain combines TRBV2 with TRBJ1-2; D not certain. Trimming stripped 0 bases from V and 6 bases from J, with 20 bases between. The CDR3 runs to 17 residues. Germline V gene sequence: CDR1 SNHLY, CDR2 FYNNEI. The CDR3 region is CASSEARSGRYKDGYTF. The CDR3, as DNA: TGTGCCAGCAGTGAAGCGCGCTCCGGACGGTATAAGGATGGCTACACCTTC.

The chain has TRBV5-1 and TRBJ2-7; D is undetermined. The germline V and J ends were trimmed by 0 bases and 0 bases, with 7 bases remaining between them. Germline V gene sequence: CDR1 SGHRS, CDR2 YFSETQ. The CDR3 consists of 14 residues. The CDR3 DNA reads as TGCGCCAGCAGCTTGGCCGAGAACTCCTACGAGCAGTACTTC. Amino acids: CASSLAENSYEQYF.

The chain joins TRBV9 to TRBJ2-1; D unclear. CDR1 is SGDLS and CDR2 is YYNGEE in the germline V gene. This CDR3 is built from 12 residues. Trimming stripped 2 bases from V and 3 bases from J, with 3 bases between. In DNA, the CDR3 is TGTGCCAGCAGCGTCGGCTACAATGAGCAGTTCTTC. This translates into CASSVGYNEQFF.

This clone occurred a few times. V usage is TRBV10-3 and J usage is TRBJ2-1; 12 bases line up with TRBD2. Germline-derived CDR1 and CDR2 are ENHRY and SYGVKD. The CDR3 sequence is 15 residues long. Unmatched junction bases numbered 7, after V lost 3 bases and J lost 10 bases. The CDR3 region is CAISDVLAGGREQFF. The DNA for the CDR3 is TGTGCCATCAGTGACGTCCTAGCGGGGGGGCGAGAGCAGTTCTTC.

J is TRBJ2-7 and V is TRBV6-6, with TRBD1 matching over 7 bases. After removal of 4 bases from V and 2 bases from J, the junction contained 8 bases not matched to a gene. Germline assignment: CDR1 MNHNY and CDR2 SVGAGI (reference sequence). The CDR3 loop spans 15 amino acids. The DNA for the CDR3 is TGTGCCAGCAGTTCAACTGACAGGGCACCCTACGAGCAGTACTTC. It codes for CASSSTDRAPYEQYF.

The J gene is TRBJ1-1, the V gene TRBV19; 10 nucleotides align to TRBD1. Germline V CDR1 and CDR2: LNHDA, SQIVND (reference sequence). This CDR3 is built from 13 residues. With 5 bases clipped from V and 3 bases from J, the junction kept 0 bases outside the gene matches. The CDR3 loop reads CASSGTGDTEAFF. Here the CDR3 DNA reads TGTGCCAGTAGTGGGACAGGGGACACTGAAGCTTTCTTT.

The rearrangement joins TRBV10-3 to TRBJ2-7; no definite D call. The CDR3 length is 14 residues. The V end was cut by 2 bases, the J end by 2 bases, with 10 bases between. Germline values: CDR1 ENHRY, CDR2 SYGVKD. The CDR3 DNA sequence: TGTGCCATCAGTGAGGGCTATATGGCCTACGAGCAGTACTTC. The encoded protein is CAISEGYMAYEQYF.

The rearrangement links TRBV18 to TRBJ1-6; D not certain. The CDR3 consists of 15 residues. Germline V gives CDR1 KGHSH, CDR2 LQKENI. Trimming pared 6 bases from V and 8 bases from J, leaving 17 bases between. CDR3 sequence (DNA): TGTGCCAGCTCCCCCCAAGTGGGAAGGGATTCACCCCTCCACTTT. It yields the protein CASSPQVGRDSPLHF.

V is TRBV6-5 and J is TRBJ2-5; 9 bases align to TRBD1. CDR1 is MNHEY, CDR2 SVGAGI, per germline. This CDR3 has 15 amino acids. J gave up 5 bases and V 0 bases, and 4 bases lay outside the gene matches. The CDR3 here is CASSYSGGTGETQYF. In DNA, the CDR3 is TGTGCCAGCAGTTACTCGGGGGGGACAGGGGAGACCCAGTACTTC.

The gene calls are TRBV7-8 and TRBJ2-3; 13 positions match TRBD2. The germline gives CDR1 SGHVS, CDR2 FQNEAQ. This CDR3 is built from 18 residues. After removal of 5 bases from V and 2 bases from J, the junction contained 10 bases not matched to a gene. The CDR3 spells CASSPNPGTSGNTDTQYF. CDR3 DNA sequence: TGTGCCAGCAGCCCAAACCCCGGGACTAGCGGGAACACAGATACGCAGTATTTT.

This chain links TRBV30 with TRBJ1-4, with D unresolved. The CDR3 has 14 amino acids. V was pared by 5 bases and J by 8 bases, with 18 bases between. Germline values: CDR1 GTSNPN, CDR2 SVGIG (reference sequence). The chain's CDR3 is CAWRTPQPGEKLFF. CDR3 nucleotides: TGTGCCTGGCGAACCCCACAGCCGGGGGAAAAACTGTTTTTT.

V and J are TRBV24-1 and TRBJ2-1, with 7 bases identical to TRBD2. CDR1 and CDR2 from the germline V gene are KGHDR and SFDVKD. This CDR3 contains 13 residues. J was trimmed by 5 bases and V by 10 bases; bases with no gene match: 7. As DNA, the CDR3 is TGTGCCACATCTAGCGGAACCAACAATGAGCAGTTCTTC. Its translation is CATSSGTNNEQFF.

This chain uses TRBV7-2 with TRBJ2-5; unclear D gene. The V gene's germline CDR1 is SGHTA and CDR2 FQGNSA. This CDR3 region has 15 residues. V lost 1 base and J lost 4, with 13 bases in between. The CDR3 loop is CASSLGGAIGETQYF. The CDR3 DNA is TGTGCCAGCAGCTTAGGAGGCGCGATCGGAGAGACCCAGTACTTC.

This clone was counted a few times. The chain employs TRBV3-1 (or the pseudogene TRBV3-2) and TRBJ2-7; TRBD1 matches 7 bases. The CDR3 runs to 14 residues. The J segment lost 3 bases and the V segment lost 5 bases, leaving 7 bases of the junction unmatched. In germline, CDR1 is LGHDT, CDR2 YNNKEL (reference sequence). CDR3 sequence: CASSEQGGGYEQYF. CDR3 sequence (DNA): TGTGCCAGCAGCGAGCAAGGGGGCGGCTACGAGCAGTACTTC.